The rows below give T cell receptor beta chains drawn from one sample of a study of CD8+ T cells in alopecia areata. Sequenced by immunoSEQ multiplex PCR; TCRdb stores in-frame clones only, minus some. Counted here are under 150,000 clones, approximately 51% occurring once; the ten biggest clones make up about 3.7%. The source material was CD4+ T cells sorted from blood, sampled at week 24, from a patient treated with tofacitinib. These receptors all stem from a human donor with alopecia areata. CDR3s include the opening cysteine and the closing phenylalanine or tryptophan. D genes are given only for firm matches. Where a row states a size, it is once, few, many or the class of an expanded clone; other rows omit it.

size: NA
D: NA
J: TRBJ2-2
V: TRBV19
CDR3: CASKVHPSGDTGELFF
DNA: TGTGCCAGTAAAGTCCACCCAAGCGGTGACACCGGGGAGCTGTTTTTT

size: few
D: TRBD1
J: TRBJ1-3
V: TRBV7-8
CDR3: CASSFRDSGNTIYF
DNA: TGTGCCAGCAGCTTCCGGGACAGTGGAAACACCATATATTTT

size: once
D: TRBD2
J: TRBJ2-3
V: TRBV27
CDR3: CASTPAGADTQYF
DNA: TGTGCCAGCACGCCAGCGGGAGCAGATACGCAGTATTTT

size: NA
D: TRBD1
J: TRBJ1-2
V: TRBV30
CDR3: CAWSYPGQAIYGYTF
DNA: TGTGCCTGGAGTTACCCGGGACAGGCCATCTATGGCTACACCTTC

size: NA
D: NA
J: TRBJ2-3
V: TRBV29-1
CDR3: CSVARDTQYF
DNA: TGCAGCGTTGCTCGGGATACGCAGTATTTT

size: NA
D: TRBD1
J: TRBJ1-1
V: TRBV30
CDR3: CACQQGGPEAFF
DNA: TGTGCCTGCCAGCAAGGGGGCCCTGAAGCTTTCTTT

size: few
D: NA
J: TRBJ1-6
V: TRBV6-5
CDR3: CASKGRYNSPLHF
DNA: TGTGCCAGCAAAGGGCGGTATAATTCACCCCTCCACTTT

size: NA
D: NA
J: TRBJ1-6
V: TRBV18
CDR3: CASSPQDGSSSPLHF
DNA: TGTGCCAGCTCACCCCAGGACGGTTCCAGCTCACCCCTCCACTTT

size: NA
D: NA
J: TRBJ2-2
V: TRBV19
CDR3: CATTPGQYTGELFF
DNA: TGTGCCACCACACCCGGCCAATACACCGGGGAGCTGTTTTTT

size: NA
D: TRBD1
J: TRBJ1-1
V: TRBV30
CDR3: CAWSEQGAHTEAFF
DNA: TGTGCCTGGAGCGAACAGGGGGCGCACACTGAAGCTTTCTTT

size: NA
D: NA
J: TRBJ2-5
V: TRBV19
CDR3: CASSMGVGLKETQYF
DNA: TGTGCCAGTAGTATGGGAGTAGGTTTGAAAGAGACCCAGTACTTC

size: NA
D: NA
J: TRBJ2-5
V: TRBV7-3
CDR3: CASSSTGTQETQYF
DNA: TGTGCCAGCAGTTCAACAGGGACCCAAGAGACCCAGTACTTC

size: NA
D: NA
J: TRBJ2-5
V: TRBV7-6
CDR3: CASSLVPTDRETQYF
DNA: TGTGCCAGCAGCTTGGTCCCGACGGATCGAGAGACCCAGTACTTC